This T cell receptor beta chain was sequenced in a study of PD-1 blockade in classical Hodgkin lymphoma. In germline, CDR1 is SGHDT, CDR2 YYEEEE. V was pared by 3 bases and J by 5 bases, with 9 bases of the junction left unmatched. The CDR3 totals 15 residues. Libraries were prepared by immunoSEQ multiplex PCR; TCRdb keeps only in-frame clonotypes and omits some of them. The sample includes about 97,000 clones, 65% to 85% of them seen just once. Brentuximab vedotin exposure varied among the patients, all of whom had relapsed after autologous stem cell transplantation. This specimen was peripheral blood mononuclear cells (PBMCs), taken at baseline. The origin of this receptor is a human donor with classical Hodgkin lymphoma. The chain carries TRBV5-6 and TRBJ2-7; 9 positions match TRBD1. Here the CDR3 DNA reads TGTGCCAGCAGCTCGCCTCGGGACAGGGTTGACGAGCAGTACTTC. Its translation is CASSSPRDRVDEQYF.